This TCR beta chain was sequenced for a study of T cells in Graves' hyperthyroidism and ophthalmopathy. Study-wide results and limits: A model of 13 V-J pairs discriminated ophthalmopathy from stable hyperthyroidism. Ophthalmopathy, as predicted by the model, came a median around 6 months after the prediction.

Researchers took RNA transcripts and amplified the TCR beta CDR3 regions from them. The primer set for the first-round RT-PCR of the TCR CDR3 was HTBI. One entry per CDR3 protein, called by TCRdb with MiXCR from the multiplex PCR reads. The table records approximately 640,000 distinct CDR3 sequences, 17% of them present only once. The patients, who ranged from 18 to 65 in age, presented with newly diagnosed hyperthyroidism lasting under 2 months. Exclusions: uncontrolled infection, other autoimmune disease, pregnancy, lactation. This CDR3 contains 16 residues. The V segment lost 4 bases and the J segment 3 bases; nucleotides outside the gene matches: 5. Germline-derived CDR1 and CDR2 are MNHEY and SMNVEV (reference sequence). This clonotype was picked up many times. Its target is unknown.

This clonotype was obtained from a man aged 45-65 years with Graves' hyperthyroidism. Sequencing was performed on blood. The genes are TRBV27 and TRBJ2-7; 14 positions match TRBD2. The CDR3 spells CASSSPGTSGSYEQYF. The DNA for the CDR3 is TGTGCCAGCAGTTCACCTGGGACTAGCGGGAGCTACGAGCAGTACTTC.